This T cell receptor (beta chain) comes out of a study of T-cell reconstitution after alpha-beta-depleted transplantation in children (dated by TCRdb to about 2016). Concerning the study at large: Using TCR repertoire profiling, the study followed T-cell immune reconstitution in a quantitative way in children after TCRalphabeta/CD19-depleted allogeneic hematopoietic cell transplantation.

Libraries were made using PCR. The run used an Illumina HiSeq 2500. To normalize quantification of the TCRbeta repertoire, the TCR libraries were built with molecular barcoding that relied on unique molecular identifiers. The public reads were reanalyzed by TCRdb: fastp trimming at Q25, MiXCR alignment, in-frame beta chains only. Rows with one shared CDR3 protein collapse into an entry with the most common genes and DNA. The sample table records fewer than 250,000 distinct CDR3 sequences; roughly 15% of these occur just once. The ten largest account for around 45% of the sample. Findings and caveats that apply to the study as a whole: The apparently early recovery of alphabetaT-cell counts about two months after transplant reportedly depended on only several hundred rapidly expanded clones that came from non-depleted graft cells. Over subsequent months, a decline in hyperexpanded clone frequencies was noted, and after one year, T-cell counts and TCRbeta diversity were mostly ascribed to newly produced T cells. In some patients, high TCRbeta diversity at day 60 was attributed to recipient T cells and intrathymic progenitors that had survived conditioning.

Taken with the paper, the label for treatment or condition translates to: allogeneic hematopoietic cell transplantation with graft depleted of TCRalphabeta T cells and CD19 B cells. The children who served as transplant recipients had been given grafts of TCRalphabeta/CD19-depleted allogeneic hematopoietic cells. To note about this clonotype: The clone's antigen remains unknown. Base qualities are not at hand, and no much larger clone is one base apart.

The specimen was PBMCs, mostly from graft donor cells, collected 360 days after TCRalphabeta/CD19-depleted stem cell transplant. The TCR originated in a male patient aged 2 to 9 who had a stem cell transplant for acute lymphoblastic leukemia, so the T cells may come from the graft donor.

The CDR3 reads as follows: CASSQLGGTEAFF. The sequenced DNA is TGTGCCAGCAGCCAGTTAGGTGGGACTGAAGCTTTCTTT. The V and J segments used are TRBV14 and TRBJ1-1; no D gene call is confident. The trim is 3 bases for V and 5 bases for J, with a gap of 10 bases between the germline ends. Inclusive of the bounding cysteine and phenylalanine, the CDR3 is 13 residues long. Only CDR3 DNA is held: 39 bases, read in frame from base 1. From the germline V gene, CDR1 is SGHDN and CDR2 is FVKESK.